This TCR beta chain was retrieved from a study of neoadjuvant nivolumab and ipilimumab in lung cancer. General observations from the study: From pretherapy to surgery, tumor richness and clonality rose with dual therapy. TCR clonality did not significantly correlate with pathologic tumor regression.

About this clone itself: The antigen is undetermined.

The CDR3 spans 14 residues. V was pared by 4 bases and J by 2 bases, with 10 bases between. Per germline, CDR1 LNHDA and CDR2 SQIVND (reference sequence). Method: immunoSEQ multiplex PCR; TCRdb's copy keeps in-frame clones and lacks some. The repertoire holds 44,000 or so clones, with approximately 90% as singletons. The receptor comes from an adult with non-small cell lung cancer. Some clones in this sample may be carry-over from other donors' samples. Material: blood, obtained before neoadjuvant nivolumab, alone or with ipilimumab. The chain combines TRBV19 with TRBJ2-3, with a weak D call TRBD2 (5 bases). The CDR3 DNA follows: TGTGCCAGTAGTACGCGGGTTAACACAGATACGCAGTATTTT. Amino acids: CASSTRVNTDTQYF.